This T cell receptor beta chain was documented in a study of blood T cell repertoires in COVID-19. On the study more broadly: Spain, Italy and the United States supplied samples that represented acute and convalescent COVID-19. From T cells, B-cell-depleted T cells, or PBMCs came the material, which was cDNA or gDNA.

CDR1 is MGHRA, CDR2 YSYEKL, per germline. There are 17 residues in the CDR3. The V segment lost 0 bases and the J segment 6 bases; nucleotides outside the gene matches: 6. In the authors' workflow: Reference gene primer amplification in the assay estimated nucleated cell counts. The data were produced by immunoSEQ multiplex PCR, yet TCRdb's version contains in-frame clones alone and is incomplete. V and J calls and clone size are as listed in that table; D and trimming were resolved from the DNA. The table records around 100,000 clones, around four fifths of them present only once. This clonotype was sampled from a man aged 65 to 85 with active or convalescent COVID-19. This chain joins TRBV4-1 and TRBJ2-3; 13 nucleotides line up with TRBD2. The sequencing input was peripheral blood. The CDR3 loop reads CASSQDGTSGNSDTQYF. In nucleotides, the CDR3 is TGCGCCAGCAGCCAAGACGGGACTAGCGGGAACTCCGATACGCAGTATTTT.